The T cell receptor beta chain described here comes from a study of lymphopenia after photon versus proton radiotherapy (dated by TCRdb to about 2019). Some background on the complete study: The immunological effects of photon versus proton radiation therapy were compared in patients with gastrointestinal tumors who developed high-grade lymphopenia. The roughly 18 patients in the cohort had gastrointestinal tumors, were treated with either photon or proton therapy, and subsequently developed lymphopenia. The goal of the study was to characterize the differences between the two radiation modalities in how they affect the immune system. The paper as a whole reports these results and caveats: Across the cohort, an inverse correlation was found between a larger post-nadir drop in TCR diversity and overall survival time among patients who died. After the lymphocyte count nadir, repertoires from photon-treated patients showed oligoclonal expansion, particularly of CD8+ Temra cells, and this expansion drove the decline in diversity. Proton-treated patients stayed relatively stable during treatment, while photon-treated patients lost naive T cells and TCR diversity and gained effector/memory populations. The authors looked at the survival association only in patients who died, and they framed better survival with proton therapy as a possibility rather than a demonstrated result.

Of note for this clone: The antigen it recognizes is unknown. No base quality information exists; no much larger clone differs at one position.

Library method: the immunoSEQ multiplex PCR assay. T cell repertoires were profiled by deep sequencing of rearranged TCR beta loci, alongside multiparametric flow cytometry. Drawn from immuneACCESS, this table holds only the in-frame rearrangements with V and J called that TCRdb kept. Clones are partly lost; checked studies trace under half to an unresolved V gene and leave the rest unexplained. This sample gives approximately 21,000 clones in total; around 85% of them show up just once. Approximately 18% of the sample rests with the top ten. The CDR3, from cysteine to phenylalanine, totals 13 residues. Just the 39-base CDR3 DNA is kept, in frame starting at base 1. CDR1 LNHDA and CDR2 SQIVND were looked up in the germline V gene (reference sequence).

The receptor comes from a man aged 55-75 years with pancreatic cancer. The chain was built from TRBV19 and TRBJ2-5, with a tentative D gene TRBD2 over 6 matching bases. Gene TRBJ2-7 matches the end of the DNA better, so the J call may be wrong. The specimen was peripheral blood, collected from a patient treated with photon-based radiotherapy. The sequenced DNA: TGTGCCAGCGCCGCGGGGAGAGACTACGAGCAGTACTTC. This gives the protein CASAAGRDYEQYF.